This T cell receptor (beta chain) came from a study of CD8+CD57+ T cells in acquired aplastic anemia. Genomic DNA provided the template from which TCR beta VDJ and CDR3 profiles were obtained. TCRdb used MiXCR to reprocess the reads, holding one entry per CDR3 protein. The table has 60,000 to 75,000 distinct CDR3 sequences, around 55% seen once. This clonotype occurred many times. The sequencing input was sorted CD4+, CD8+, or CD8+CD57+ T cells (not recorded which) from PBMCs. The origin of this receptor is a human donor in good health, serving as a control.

This CDR3 is CASSLGGSTDTQYF. The CDR3 bases are TGCGCCAGCAGCTTGGGGGGCAGCACAGATACGCAGTATTTT. The chain couples TRBV5-1 to TRBJ2-3; tentative D call: TRBD1 (5 bases). Trimming pared 0 bases from V and 0 bases from J, leaving 5 bases between. The CDR3 is made up of 14 amino acids. CDR1 is SGHRS, CDR2 YFSETQ, per germline.